These T cell receptor beta chains were read from a single sample in a study of blood T cell repertoires in COVID-19. The method was immunoSEQ multiplex PCR; TCRdb's version includes in-frame clones alone and lacks a portion of them. The sample carries a few hundred thousand clones, over 70% recorded once. The specimen sequenced was PBMCs or T cells enriched from blood (not recorded which). The receptors derive from a man aged 25 to 45 who had recovered from COVID-19. Each CDR3 is given with its conserved first and last residue. D genes are given only for firm matches. Some rows have no size entry. The others give once, few or many, or a class for an expanded clone.

>TRBD1|TRBJ2-7|TRBV10-3|.
CAISPAPAGTGSYEQYF
TGTGCCATCAGCCCGGCCCCTGCCGGGACAGGCTCCTACGAGCAGTACTTC
>TRBD1|TRBJ1-1|TRBV6-5|once
CASSPTGGNTEAFF
TGTGCCAGCAGCCCGACAGGGGGCAACACTGAAGCTTTCTTT
>.|TRBJ2-1|TRBV5-4|.
CASSPSTGVAYNEQFF
TGTGCCAGCAGCCCCTCTACCGGGGTCGCCTACAATGAGCAGTTCTTC
>TRBD1|TRBJ1-4|TRBV4-1|.
CASSSPRGTGKEKLFF
TGCGCCAGCAGCTCACCCAGAGGGACAGGAAAAGAAAAACTGTTTTTT
>.|TRBJ1-2|TRBV19|once
CASSIEMGRADYGYTF
TGTGCCAGTAGTATTGAGATGGGGCGCGCGGACTATGGCTACACCTTC
>.|TRBJ1-4|TRBV27|.
CASSFGEKLFF
TGTGCCAGCAGTTTCGGTGAAAAACTGTTTTTT
>.|TRBJ2-2|TRBV5-1|.
CASSLGSNTGELFF
TGCGCCAGCAGCTTGGGCAGTAACACCGGGGAGCTGTTTTTT
>.|TRBJ1-1|TRBV28|.
CASTVGGGAEAFF
TGTGCCAGCACGGTCGGGGGTGGTGCTGAAGCTTTCTTT
>TRBD1|TRBJ2-1|TRBV7-8|.
CASSLDRDNEQFF
TGTGCCAGCAGCTTGGACAGGGACAATGAGCAGTTCTTC
>.|TRBJ2-7|TRBV7-2|.
CASRPATGYEQYF
TGTGCCAGCAGACCCGCCACAGGCTACGAGCAGTACTTC
>.|TRBJ2-3|TRBV7-9|.
CASSLFEPDTQYF
TGTGCCAGCAGCTTATTCGAGCCAGATACGCAGTATTTT
>.|TRBJ1-2|TRBV7-9|.
CASSLSIGGGYTF
TGTGCCAGCAGCTTATCGATTGGCGGGGGCTACACCTTC
>.|TRBJ1-5|TRBV6-5|.
CASSPRFLQPQHF
TGTGCCAGCAGCCCCAGGTTTCTTCAGCCCCAGCATTTT
>TRBD2|TRBJ2-2|TRBV10-1|.
CASRDYLAGELFF
TGCGCCAGCCGGGACTATCTTGCCGGGGAGCTGTTTTTT
>TRBD1|TRBJ1-6|TRBV18|.
CASSPGQGGSPLHF
TGTGCCAGCTCACCCGGACAGGGTGGATCACCCCTCCACTTT
>TRBD1|TRBJ1-6|TRBV19|.
CASSGTGGNSPLHF
TGTGCCAGTTCCGGGACAGGAGGAAATTCACCCCTCCACTTT
>.|TRBJ2-7|TRBV2|.
CATRQEYAGSYEQYF
TGTGCCACCCGCCAGGAGTATGCGGGGTCCTACGAGCAGTACTTC
>TRBD1|TRBJ2-2|TRBV28|.
CASRVRDRATGELFF
TGTGCCAGCAGGGTACGGGACAGGGCCACCGGGGAGCTGTTTTTT
>.|TRBJ2-7|TRBV19|.
CASSISRVREQYF
TGTGCCAGTAGTATCTCCAGGGTGCGCGAGCAGTACTTC
>.|TRBJ2-5|TRBV15|.
CATSDRQVQETQYF
TGTGCCACCAGCGACAGACAAGTCCAAGAGACCCAGTACTTC
>.|TRBJ2-7|TRBV27|.
CASSFQATGSYEQYF
TGTGCCAGCAGTTTTCAAGCTACAGGGTCCTACGAGCAGTACTTC
>.|TRBJ1-4|TRBV25-1|.
CASSTDINEKLFF
TGTGCCAGCAGTACGGACATAAATGAAAAACTGTTTTTT
>.|TRBJ2-3|TRBV24-1|.
CATSGGHLYTDTQYF
TGTGCCACCAGTGGCGGACACTTATACACAGATACGCAGTATTTT
>.|TRBJ1-1|TRBV11-2|few
CASSLTGNTEAFF
TGTGCCAGCAGCTTAACAGGGAACACTGAAGCTTTCTTT
>TRBD1|TRBJ2-3|TRBV5-4|.
CASSRQGGTDTQYF
TGTGCCAGCTCGCGACAGGGTGGCACAGATACGCAGTATTTT